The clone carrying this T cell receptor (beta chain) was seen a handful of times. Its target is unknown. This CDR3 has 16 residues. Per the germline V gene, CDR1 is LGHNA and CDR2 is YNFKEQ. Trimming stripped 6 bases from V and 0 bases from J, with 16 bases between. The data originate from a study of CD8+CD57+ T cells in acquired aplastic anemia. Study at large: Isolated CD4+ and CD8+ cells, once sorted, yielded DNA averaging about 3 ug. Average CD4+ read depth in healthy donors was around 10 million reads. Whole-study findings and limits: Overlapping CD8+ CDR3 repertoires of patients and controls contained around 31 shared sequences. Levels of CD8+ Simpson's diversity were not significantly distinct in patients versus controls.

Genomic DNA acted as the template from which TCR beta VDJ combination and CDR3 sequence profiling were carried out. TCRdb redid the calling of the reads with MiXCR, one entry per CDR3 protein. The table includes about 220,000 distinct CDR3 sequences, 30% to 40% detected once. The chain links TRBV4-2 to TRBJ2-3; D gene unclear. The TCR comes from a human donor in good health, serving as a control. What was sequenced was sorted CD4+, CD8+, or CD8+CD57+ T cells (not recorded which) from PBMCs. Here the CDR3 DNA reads TGTGCCAGCAGTACTCAGGAACGAGTTAGCACAGATACGCAGTATTTT. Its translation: CASSTQERVSTDTQYF.